Listed below are T cell receptor beta chains from one sample, sequenced in a study of T cells in Graves' hyperthyroidism and ophthalmopathy. TCRdb re-analysed the multiplex PCR reads in MiXCR, keeping a single row per CDR3 protein. Of 650,000 to 800,000 distinct CDR3 sequences in the sample, 45% were seen once. Source material: peripheral blood or thyroid tissue (not recorded which). The receptors shown here come from an adult man with Graves' disease, either hyperthyroidism or ophthalmopathy (not recorded which). Both conserved end residues are part of each CDR3. A D gene is named only where the DNA matches it firmly. Expanded clones are given a class, and other clones once, few, many or no size at all.

size	V	D	J	CDR3	DNA
-	TRBV29-1	TRBD2	TRBJ2-2	CSVGREAGGELFF	TGCAGCGTTGGACGGGAGGCGGGCGGGGAGCTGTTTTTT
-	TRBV9	-	TRBJ1-5	CASRRPDEMSNQPQHF	TGTGCCAGCCGGCGGCCTGACGAGATGAGCAATCAGCCCCAGCATTTT
-	TRBV6-1	-	TRBJ1-2	CASSEKGGGGYTF	TGTGCCAGCAGTGAAAAGGGAGGGGGTGGCTACACCTTC
-	TRBV7-9	TRBD1	TRBJ1-3	CASSLATGLLYF	TGTGCCAGCAGCTTAGCGACAGGGTTACTATATTTT
-	TRBV29-1	-	TRBJ2-7	CSAREDSYEQYF	TGCAGCGCACGAGAGGACTCCTACGAGCAGTACTTC
-	TRBV19	-	TRBJ1-2	CASSMAYGYTF	TGTGCCAGTAGTATGGCCTATGGCTACACCTTC
-	TRBV11-2	-	TRBJ1-1	CASSPTGGIRAFF	TGTGCCAGCAGCCCCACGGGGGGGATTAGGGCTTTCTTT
-	TRBV5-1	TRBD1	TRBJ1-4	CASSLRDRDKLFF	TGCGCCAGCAGCTTGCGGGACAGGGATAAACTGTTTTTT
-	TRBV7-6	-	TRBJ2-7	CASSPPLTDSYEQYF	TGTGCCAGCAGCCCACCGTTGACTGACTCCTACGAGCAGTACTTC
-	TRBV2	TRBD1	TRBJ1-5	CASSQVPDRGNQPQHF	TGTGCCAGCAGCCAAGTTCCGGACAGGGGCAATCAGCCCCAGCATTTT
-	TRBV6-5	TRBD1	TRBJ1-2	CASSYFRPGGTLNYGYTF	TGTGCCAGCAGTTACTTTCGACCAGGGGGCACTCTTAACTATGGCTACACCTTC
-	TRBV19	-	TRBJ1-2	CASSISVGGNYGYTF	TGTGCCAGTAGTATAAGTGTAGGGGGGAACTATGGCTACACCTTC
many	TRBV19	TRBD2	TRBJ2-7	CASSRLAGDYEQYF	TGTGCCAGTAGTCGACTAGCGGGGGACTACGAGCAGTACTTC
-	TRBV7-2	-	TRBJ1-2	CASSVRVEHGYTF	TGTGCCAGCAGCGTTAGGGTGGAGCATGGCTACACCTTC
few	TRBV20-1	-	TRBJ1-5	CSAREPQHF	TGCAGTGCTAGGGAGCCCCAGCATTTT
once	TRBV12-3/TRBV12-4	-	TRBJ1-6	CASSTKDFNSPLHF	TGTGCCAGCAGTACTAAAGATTTTAATTCACCCCTCCACTTT
many	TRBV7-6	TRBD2	TRBJ2-7	CASSPGRSSYEQYF	TGTGCCAGCAGCCCCGGGAGGAGCTCCTACGAGCAGTACTTC
-	TRBV7-9	-	TRBJ1-2	CASSAGTFGYTF	TGTGCCAGCTCGGCAGGGACATTTGGCTACACCTTC
many	TRBV7-6	TRBD2	TRBJ2-7	CASSLAGTSGLYEQYF	TGTGCCAGCAGCTTAGCAGGGACTAGCGGCCTCTACGAGCAGTACTTC
-	TRBV9	-	TRBJ1-2	CASSVAGSGGYTF	TGTGCCAGCAGCGTAGCGGGGTCCGGTGGCTACACCTTC
-	TRBV7-3	TRBD1	TRBJ1-2	CASSPDRGRSYGYTF	TGTGCCAGCAGCCCGGACAGGGGGAGATCCTATGGCTACACCTTC
few	TRBV2	-	TRBJ1-2	CASTATNYGYTF	TGTGCCAGCACAGCGACTAACTATGGCTACACCTTC
many	TRBV29-1	-	TRBJ1-2	CSVEDTELSYGYTF	TGCAGCGTTGAGGACACGGAATTGAGCTATGGCTACACCTTC
many	TRBV11-2	TRBD1	TRBJ1-1	CASSSRTGWTEAFF	TGTGCCAGCAGTTCAAGGACAGGGTGGACTGAAGCTTTCTTT
-	TRBV29-1	-	TRBJ2-2	CSVEDGDWAEVGGELFF	TGCAGCGTTGAAGACGGAGACTGGGCGGAGGTTGGCGGGGAGCTGTTTTTT
many	TRBV29-1	-	TRBJ2-7	CSVEDGMEGTYF	TGCAGCGTTGAAGACGGAATGGAGGGGACGTACTTC
few	TRBV20-1	-	TRBJ1-6	CSASFLGRLHF	TGCAGTGCTAGTTTCTTGGGACGCCTGCACTTT
-	TRBV10-3	-	TRBJ1-5	CAISESTGWGQPQHF	TGTGCCATCAGTGAGAGCACAGGGTGGGGTCAGCCCCAGCATTTT
many	TRBV29-1	-	TRBJ1-2	CSVTVDQGSSDGYTF	TGCAGCGTGACGGTGGACCAGGGCTCATCGGATGGCTACACCTTC
-	TRBV12-3/TRBV12-4	-	TRBJ1-1	CASSLAPQYNTEAFF	TGTGCCAGCAGTTTAGCCCCACAGTATAACACTGAAGCTTTCTTT
many	TRBV2	-	TRBJ1-1	CASSEGAGMEAFF	TGTGCCAGCAGTGAGGGTGCAGGGATGGAAGCTTTCTTT
-	TRBV7-9	TRBD1	TRBJ2-7	CASSLAGGESYEQYF	TGTGCCAGCAGCTTAGCAGGGGGCGAATCCTACGAGCAGTACTTC
-	TRBV7-2	TRBD2	TRBJ2-5	CASSLQLAGGQETQYF	TGTGCCAGCAGCTTGCAACTAGCGGGGGGACAAGAGACCCAGTACTTC
many	TRBV2	TRBD1	TRBJ1-1	CASRRQGLNTEAFF	TGTGCCAGCAGAAGACAGGGGTTGAACACTGAAGCTTTCTTT
-	TRBV6-6	-	TRBJ2-2	CASSEGPGRTNTGELFF	TGTGCCAGCAGTGAGGGGCCCGGACGGACGAACACCGGGGAGCTGTTTTTT
many	TRBV7-9	-	TRBJ2-5	CASSRWETQYF	TGTGCCAGCAGCCGCTGGGAGACCCAGTACTTC
many	TRBV7-9	TRBD2	TRBJ2-7	CASSGTSGHEQYF	TGTGCCAGCAGCGGGACTAGCGGGCACGAGCAGTACTTC
-	TRBV2	TRBD1	TRBJ1-2	CASSVEPTGSGYGYTF	TGTGCCAGCAGCGTTGAACCGACAGGGTCCGGCTATGGCTACACCTTC
many	TRBV29-1	-	TRBJ2-2	CSVEVGELFF	TGCAGCGTTGAGGTCGGGGAGCTGTTTTTT
-	TRBV6-5	-	TRBJ1-4	CASSPEESNEKLFF	TGTGCCAGCAGTCCGGAGGAGTCTAATGAAAAACTGTTTTTT
-	TRBV7-2	-	TRBJ2-5	CASNPGHRALETQYF	TGTGCCAGCAACCCGGGACACAGGGCGTTAGAGACCCAGTACTTC
many	TRBV10-3	-	TRBJ2-2	CAIRGSGPTGELFF	TGTGCCATCAGGGGCTCGGGACCCACCGGGGAGCTGTTTTTT
-	TRBV2	-	TRBJ1-6	CASSERVVNSPLHF	TGTGCCAGCAGTGAACGGGTAGTCAATTCACCCCTCCACTTT
many	TRBV2	-	TRBJ1-3	CASSEQDSGNTIYF	TGTGCCAGCAGTGAACAGGACTCTGGAAACACCATATATTTT
few	TRBV6-5	TRBD1	TRBJ1-5	CASKGTGNQPQHF	TGTGCCAGCAAGGGGACAGGGAATCAGCCCCAGCATTTT
-	TRBV12-3/TRBV12-4	-	TRBJ2-3	CASSLGHLNTDTQYF	TGTGCCAGCAGTTTGGGACACCTAAACACAGATACGCAGTATTTT
few	TRBV12-3/TRBV12-4	-	TRBJ1-5	CASSPPGNQPQHF	TGTGCCAGCAGTCCCCCCGGCAATCAGCCCCAGCATTTT
-	TRBV5-8	TRBD1	TRBJ1-1	CASSLRDREATEAFF	TGTGCCAGCAGCTTGAGGGACAGGGAGGCGACTGAAGCTTTCTTT
-	TRBV25-1	-	TRBJ2-7	CASSDTGPQGYEQYF	TGTGCCAGCAGTGATACCGGTCCCCAGGGCTACGAGCAGTACTTC
many	TRBV2	-	TRBJ1-5	CASSVSGPRPQHF	TGTGCCAGCAGTGTTTCAGGACCGAGGCCCCAGCATTTT
-	TRBV7-2	-	TRBJ1-4	CASSLNSIATNEKLFF	TGTGCCAGCAGCTTGAACAGCATTGCAACTAATGAAAAACTGTTTTTT
-	TRBV10-3	-	TRBJ1-2	CASSELPHPGRLSYGYTF	TGTGCCAGCAGTGAACTACCTCATCCGGGACGGTTGTCTTATGGCTACACCTTC
-	TRBV11-2	TRBD2	TRBJ2-7	CASSLIAGGPYEQYF	TGTGCCAGCAGCTTAATAGCGGGAGGGCCTTACGAGCAGTACTTC
-	TRBV20-1	-	TRBJ2-7	CSLGWDGDYEQYF	TGCAGCTTAGGTTGGGACGGGGACTACGAGCAGTACTTC
-	TRBV7-9	TRBD1	TRBJ2-6	CASSFRDRGTAGANVLTF	TGTGCCAGCAGCTTCCGGGACAGGGGGACAGCTGGGGCCAACGTCCTGACTTTC
-	TRBV20-1	TRBD1	TRBJ2-7	CSANRGLDYEQYF	TGCAGTGCAAACAGGGGGCTCGACTACGAGCAGTACTTC
-	TRBV7-2	-	TRBJ1-3	CASSLAHTPSGNTIYF	TGTGCCAGCAGCTTAGCCCACACCCCCTCTGGAAACACCATATATTTT
once	TRBV12-5	TRBD1	TRBJ1-2	CASGSVNRGQRDYGYTF	TGTGCTAGTGGTTCGGTAAACCGGGGACAGCGCGACTATGGCTACACCTTC
-	TRBV20-1	-	TRBJ1-1	CSASLGVEAFF	TGCAGTGCTAGTTTGGGGGTTGAAGCTTTCTTT